A single sample is the source of the 2 T cell receptor beta chains below, sequenced in a study of blood T cells in healthy people across ages. Using a J-beta primer mix together with a sample-barcoded 5' primer, a second PCR was run for roughly 6 to 11 cycles. Each CDR3 protein is one row after TCRdb ran MiXCR on the 5' RACE reads. The data hold 700,000 to 900,000 distinct CDR3 sequences, with approximately 24% observed a single time. These data also formed part of another study, on T cells of mothers and their children.

Sequencing was carried out using blood. These receptors all come from a boy between 5 and 17 years old in good health.

This clonotype was observed many times. Compared with germline, one end of the junction differs, possibly owing to a read error. The chain has TRBV7-7 and TRBJ2-3; tentatively, D is TRBD1 (6 bases). CDR3 size: 16 residues. Germline V CDR1 and CDR2: SSHAT, FNYEAQ (reference sequence). This CDR3 is CASSLGSGERGDTQYF. Written as DNA, the CDR3 is TGTGCTAGCAGCTTAGGGTCAGGGGAGCGAGGAGATACGCAGTATTTT. Filled out from reference TRBV7-7 and TRBJ2-3, the complete variable domain reads GAGVSQSPRYKVTKRGQDVTLRCDPISSHATLYWYQQALGQGPEFLTYFNYEAQPDKSGLPSDRFSAERPEGSISTLTIQRTEQRDSAMYRCASSLGSGERGDTQYFGPGTRLTVL.

DNA of the CDR3: TGCAGTGGACCAGGGCCGGGGGGACATAGCTCCTACAATGAGCAGTTCTTC. It translates to CSGPGPGGHSSYNEQFF. V gene TRBV20-1 combines with J gene TRBJ2-1, with D maybe TRBD2 (7 bases). The germline gives CDR1 DFQATT, CDR2 SNEGSKA (reference sequence). V dropped 7 bases and J dropped 0 bases, with 22 bases sitting between them. This CDR3 has 17 amino acids.